This TCR beta chain was observed in a study of OX40 agonist ivuxolimab in advanced cancers. Study in general: At 0.01 to 10 mg/kg, ivuxolimab was administered intravenously to patients every 2 weeks.

Samples were taken at baseline and on day 1 of cycles 4 and 7. Notes on this clone: Antigen: not known.

Repertoires were generated with immunoSEQ multiplex PCR, while TCRdb's copy carries only in-frame clones and drops some. In the table there are some 91,000 clones, roughly 86% of which are singletons. CDR3 length: 13 amino acids. Per germline, CDR1 MNHNS and CDR2 SASEGT. V lost 3 bases to trimming and J lost 2 bases, with 8 bases between them. Study-wide findings and caveats: Dose levels from 0.1 to 3.0 mg/kg saw CD4+ and CD8+ blood T cells expand clonally by week 6. Determination of antigen specificity was not performed for the expanded peripheral T cells.

The clonotype comes from an adult with an advanced solid tumor such as melanoma, head and neck, liver or kidney cancer. The chain uses TRBV6-1 and TRBJ2-7; no reliable D call. The material sequenced was CD4+ or CD8+ T cells sorted from blood, taken in a trial of the OX40 agonist ivuxolimab. The CDR3, as DNA: TGTGCCAGCAGTGACTTGCCCGCCTACGAGCAGTACTTC. Encoded protein: CASSDLPAYEQYF.